This T cell receptor (beta chain) was identified in a study of T-cell memory formation after mild COVID-19. Study information: Among the donors, TCR clusters were largely specific to each donor.

CDR3 length equals 13 residues. Germline V gives CDR1 GTSNPN, CDR2 SVGIG (reference sequence). The V end lost 5 bases, the J end lost 4 bases, and 14 bases lay between the germline ends. TCRdb ran MiXCR on the 5' RACE reads and lists one entry per CDR3 protein. The sample holds 200,000 or so distinct CDR3 sequences; 16% are singletons and the top ten take around 2%. The chain recombines TRBV30 with TRBJ2-5; D may be TRBD1 or TRBD2 (5 bases each). This TCR was sampled from an adult woman who had mild COVID-19 (a few samples of this study predate the infection). Cell type and time point are not known. Sequencing was done on a sample of PBMCs or a T cell subset sorted from them (not recorded which). The CDR3 DNA reads TGTGCCTGGGGGGGACGGGTGCGAGAGACCCAGTACTTC. This sequence encodes CAWGGRVRETQYF.